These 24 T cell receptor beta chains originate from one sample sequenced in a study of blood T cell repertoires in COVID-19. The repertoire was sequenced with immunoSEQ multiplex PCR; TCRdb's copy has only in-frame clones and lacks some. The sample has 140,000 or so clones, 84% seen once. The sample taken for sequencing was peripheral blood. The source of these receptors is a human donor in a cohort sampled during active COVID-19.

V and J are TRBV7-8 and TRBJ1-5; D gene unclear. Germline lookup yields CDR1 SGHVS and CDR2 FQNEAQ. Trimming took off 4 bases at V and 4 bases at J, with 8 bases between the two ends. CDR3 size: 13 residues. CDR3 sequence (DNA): TGTGCCAGCAGCTCTTCGGGGAATCAGCCCCAGCATTTT. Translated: CASSSSGNQPQHF.

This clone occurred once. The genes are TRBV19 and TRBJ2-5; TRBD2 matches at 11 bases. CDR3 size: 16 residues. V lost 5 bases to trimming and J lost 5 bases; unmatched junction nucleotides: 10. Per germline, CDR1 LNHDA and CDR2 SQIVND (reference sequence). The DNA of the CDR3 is TGTGCCAGTAGTCCCGCCCCTAGCGGGGGGCGGGAGACCCAGTACTTC. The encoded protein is CASSPAPSGGRETQYF.

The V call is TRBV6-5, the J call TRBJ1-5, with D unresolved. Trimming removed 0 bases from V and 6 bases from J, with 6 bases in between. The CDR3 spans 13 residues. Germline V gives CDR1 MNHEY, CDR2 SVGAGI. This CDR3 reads CASSYSPGQPQHF. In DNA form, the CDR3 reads TGTGCCAGCAGTTACTCCCCGGGTCAGCCCCAGCATTTT.

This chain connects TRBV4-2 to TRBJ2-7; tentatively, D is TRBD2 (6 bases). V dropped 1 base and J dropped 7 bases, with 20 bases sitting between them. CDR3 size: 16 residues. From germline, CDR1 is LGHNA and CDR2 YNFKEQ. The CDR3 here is CASSQAIGGTYAEQYF. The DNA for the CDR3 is TGTGCCAGCAGCCAAGCGATTGGCGGGACCTACGCGGAGCAGTACTTC.

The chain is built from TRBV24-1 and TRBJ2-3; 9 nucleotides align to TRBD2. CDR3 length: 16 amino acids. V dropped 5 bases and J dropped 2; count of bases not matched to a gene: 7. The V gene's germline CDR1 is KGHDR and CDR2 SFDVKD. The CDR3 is CATSGASGASTDTQYF. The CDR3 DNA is TGTGCCACCAGTGGGGCTAGCGGGGCCTCCACAGATACGCAGTATTTT.

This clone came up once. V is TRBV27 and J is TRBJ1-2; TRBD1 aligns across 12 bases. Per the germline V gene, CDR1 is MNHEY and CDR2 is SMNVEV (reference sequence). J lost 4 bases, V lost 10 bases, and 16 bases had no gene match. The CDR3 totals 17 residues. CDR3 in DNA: TGTGCCATCCTCTACCGGGACAGGGGGCCGCTCGGCTATGGCTACACCTTC. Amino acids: CAILYRDRGPLGYGYTF.

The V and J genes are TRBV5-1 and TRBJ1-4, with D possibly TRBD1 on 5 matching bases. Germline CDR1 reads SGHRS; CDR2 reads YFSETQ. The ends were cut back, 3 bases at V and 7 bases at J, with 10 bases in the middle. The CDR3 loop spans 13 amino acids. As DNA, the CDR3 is TGCGCCAGCAGCTACAGGCGGGGTGAAAAACTGTTTTTT. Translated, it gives CASSYRRGEKLFF.

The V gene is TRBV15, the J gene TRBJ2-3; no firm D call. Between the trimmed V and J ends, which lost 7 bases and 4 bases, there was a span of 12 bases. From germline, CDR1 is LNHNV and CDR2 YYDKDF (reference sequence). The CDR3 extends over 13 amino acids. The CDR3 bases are TGTGCCACCACCCTGGATCGGGCAGATACGCAGTATTTT. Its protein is CATTLDRADTQYF.

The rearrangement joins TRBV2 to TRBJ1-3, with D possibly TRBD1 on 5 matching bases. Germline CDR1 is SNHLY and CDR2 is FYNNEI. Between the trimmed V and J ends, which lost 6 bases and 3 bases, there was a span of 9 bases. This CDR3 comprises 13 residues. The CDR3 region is CASSRTLGNTIYF. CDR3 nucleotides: TGTGCCAGCAGCAGGACACTTGGAAACACCATATATTTT.

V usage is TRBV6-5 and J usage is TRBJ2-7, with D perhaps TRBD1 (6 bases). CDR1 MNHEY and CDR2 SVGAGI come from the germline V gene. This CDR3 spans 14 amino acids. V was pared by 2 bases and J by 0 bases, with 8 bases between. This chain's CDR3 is CASSYGQTSYEQYF. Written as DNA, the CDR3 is TGTGCCAGCAGTTACGGACAGACCTCCTACGAGCAGTACTTC.

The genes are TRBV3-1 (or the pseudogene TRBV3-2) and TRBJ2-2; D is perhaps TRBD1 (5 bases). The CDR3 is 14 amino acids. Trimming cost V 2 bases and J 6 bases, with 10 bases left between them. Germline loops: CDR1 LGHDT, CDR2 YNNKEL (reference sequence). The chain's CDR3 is CASSQQGFSGELFF. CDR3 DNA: TGTGCCAGCAGCCAACAGGGATTTTCCGGGGAGCTGTTTTTT.

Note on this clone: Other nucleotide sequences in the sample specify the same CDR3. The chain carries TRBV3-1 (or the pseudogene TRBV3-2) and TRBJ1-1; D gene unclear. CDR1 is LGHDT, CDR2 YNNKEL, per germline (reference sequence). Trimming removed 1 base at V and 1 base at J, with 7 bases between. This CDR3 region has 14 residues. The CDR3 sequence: CASSQGGGNTEAFF. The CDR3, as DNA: TGTGCCAGCAGCCAAGGCGGCGGGAACACTGAAGCTTTCTTT.

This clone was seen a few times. The CDR3 loop reads CASSLRQPDRGRETQYF. Written as DNA, the CDR3 is TGTGCCAGCAGCTTAAGACAACCGGACAGGGGGCGCGAGACCCAGTACTTC. The chain recombines TRBV7-3 with TRBJ2-5; 11 bases map to TRBD1. The CDR3 totals 17 residues. The V gene end was trimmed by 1 base and the J gene end by 5 bases; junction bases not matched to a gene: 9. The germline CDR1 and CDR2 sequences are SGHTA and FQGTGA. Full variable domain (outside the CDR3, taken from reference TRBV7-3 and TRBJ2-5): GAGVSQTPSNKVTEKGKYVELRCDPISGHTALYWYRQSLGQGPEFLIYFQGTGAADDSGLPNDRFFAVRPEGSVSTLKIQRTERGDSAVYLCASSLRQPDRGRETQYFGPGTRLLVL.

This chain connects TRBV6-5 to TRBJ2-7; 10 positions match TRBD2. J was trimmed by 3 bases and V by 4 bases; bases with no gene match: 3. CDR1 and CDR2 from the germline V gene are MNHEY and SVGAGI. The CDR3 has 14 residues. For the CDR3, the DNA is TGTGCCAGCAGTTCCGGGACTAGCGTCTACGAGCAGTACTTC. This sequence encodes CASSSGTSVYEQYF.

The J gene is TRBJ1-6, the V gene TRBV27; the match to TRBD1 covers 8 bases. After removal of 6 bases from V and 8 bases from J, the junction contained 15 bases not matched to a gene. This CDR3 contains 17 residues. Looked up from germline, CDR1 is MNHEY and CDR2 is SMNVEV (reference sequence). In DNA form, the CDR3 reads TGTGCCAGCAGCCCTAATGCCCGACAGGGGCTGTATTCACCCCTCCACTTT. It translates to CASSPNARQGLYSPLHF.

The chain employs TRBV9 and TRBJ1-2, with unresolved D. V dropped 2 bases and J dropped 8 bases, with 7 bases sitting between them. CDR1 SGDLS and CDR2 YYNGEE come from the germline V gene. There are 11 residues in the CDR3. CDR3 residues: CASSVGGGYTF. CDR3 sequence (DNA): TGTGCCAGCAGCGTCGGAGGCGGCTACACCTTC.

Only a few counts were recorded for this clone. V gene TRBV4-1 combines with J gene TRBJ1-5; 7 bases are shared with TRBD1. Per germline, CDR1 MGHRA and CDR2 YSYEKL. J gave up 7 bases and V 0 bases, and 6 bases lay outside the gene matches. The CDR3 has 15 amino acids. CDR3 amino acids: CASSQEGRGRQPQHF. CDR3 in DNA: TGCGCCAGCAGCCAAGAGGGCAGGGGGAGGCAGCCCCAGCATTTT.

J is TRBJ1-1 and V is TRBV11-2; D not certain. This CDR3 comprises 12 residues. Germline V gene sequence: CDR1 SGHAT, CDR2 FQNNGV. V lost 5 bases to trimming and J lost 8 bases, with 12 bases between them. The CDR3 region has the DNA TGTGCCAGCAGCCTCAATGGGCCGGAAGCTTTCTTT. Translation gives CASSLNGPEAFF.

The CDR3, as DNA: TGTGCCAGCAGCCCAGAACCGGGACAGTCCTACGAGCAGTACTTC. Protein sequence: CASSPEPGQSYEQYF. V usage is TRBV9 and J usage is TRBJ2-7, with 7 bases that match TRBD1. CDR3 length: 15 residues. Germline V CDR1 and CDR2: SGDLS, YYNGEE. V shed 4 bases, J shed 1 base, and the junction held 8 bases outside the gene matches.

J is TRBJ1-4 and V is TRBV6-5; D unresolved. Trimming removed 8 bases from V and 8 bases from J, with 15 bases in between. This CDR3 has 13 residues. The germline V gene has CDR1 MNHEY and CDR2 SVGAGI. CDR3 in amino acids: CASVSILEEKLFF. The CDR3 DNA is TGTGCCAGCGTTAGTATTCTAGAAGAAAAACTGTTTTTT.

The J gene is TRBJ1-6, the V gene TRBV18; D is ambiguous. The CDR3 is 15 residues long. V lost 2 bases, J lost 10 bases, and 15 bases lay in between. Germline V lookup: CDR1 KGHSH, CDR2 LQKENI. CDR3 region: CASSPFRGMESPLHF. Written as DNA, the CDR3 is TGTGCCAGCTCACCATTTAGAGGGATGGAATCACCCCTCCACTTT.

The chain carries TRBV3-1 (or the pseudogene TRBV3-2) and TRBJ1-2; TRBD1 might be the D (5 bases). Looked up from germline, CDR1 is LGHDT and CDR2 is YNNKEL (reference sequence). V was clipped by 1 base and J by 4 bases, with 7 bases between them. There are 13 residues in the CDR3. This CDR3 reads CASSQGGRYGYTF. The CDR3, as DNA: TGTGCCAGCAGCCAAGGGGGCCGCTATGGCTACACCTTC.

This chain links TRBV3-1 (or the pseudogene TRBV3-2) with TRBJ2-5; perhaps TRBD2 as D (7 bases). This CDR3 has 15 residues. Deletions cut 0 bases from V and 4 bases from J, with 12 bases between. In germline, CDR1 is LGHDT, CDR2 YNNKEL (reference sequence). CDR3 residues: CASSQDRGGPETQYF. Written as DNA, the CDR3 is TGTGCCAGCAGCCAAGATAGGGGGGGGCCAGAGACCCAGTACTTC.

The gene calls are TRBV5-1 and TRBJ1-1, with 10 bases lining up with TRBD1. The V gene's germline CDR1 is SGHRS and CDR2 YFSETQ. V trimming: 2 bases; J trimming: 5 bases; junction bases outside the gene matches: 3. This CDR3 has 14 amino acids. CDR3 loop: CASSFDRGLTEAFF. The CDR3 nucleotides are TGCGCCAGCAGCTTCGACAGGGGGCTGACTGAAGCTTTCTTT.